Sequencing of this T cell receptor (beta chain) was carried out in a study of naive and memory T cell subsets. Whole-study findings and limits: Expression changes during T cell differentiation may affect RNA-based TCR counts.

Both TRBC1 and TRBC2 were covered by a beta constant-region primer of two equimolar oligonucleotides. Ligated cDNA was amplified by four rounds of PCR with nested alpha and beta constant-region primers and SP2. TCRdb ran MiXCR on the UMI-ligation and nested PCR reads and lists one entry per CDR3 protein. The data contain 80,000 to 95,000 distinct CDR3 sequences, approximately 10% of them singletons. The CDR3 length is 17 residues. Germline V gives CDR1 ENHRY, CDR2 SYGVKD. V was pared by 0 bases and J by 0 bases, with 9 bases between. Comment on this clonotype: Its antigen is unknown.

The receptor comes from a human donor in good health. The rearrangement joins TRBV10-3 to TRBJ2-6, with a weak D call TRBD2 (5 bases). Sequencing input: naive CD8+ T cells from blood. The CDR3 DNA follows: TGTGCCATCAGTGAGTCCGGGGTTAGCTCTGGGGCCAACGTCCTGACTTTC. It is translated as CAISESGVSSGANVLTF.